This is a list of T cell receptor beta chains from one sample in a study of beta chain features in type 1 diabetes. This table comes from immunoSEQ multiplex PCR, and its TCRdb copy is limited to in-frame clones, with some not included. The sample yields about 160,000 clones, around 7.9% seen once. The sample was central memory CD4+ T cells from blood. The receptors were sampled from a man younger than 35 with type 1 diabetes. CDR3s include the opening cysteine and the closing phenylalanine or tryptophan. Each record gives: D gene, V gene, J gene, clone size, CDR3 DNA, CDR3 protein. D genes are given only for firm matches. Part of the rows lack a size; the others show once, few, many or a class for expanded clones.

D gene: -; V gene: TRBV28; J gene: TRBJ2-7; clone size: -; CDR3 DNA: TGTGCCAGCAGTGCGACAAGCTCCTACGAGCAGTACTTC; CDR3 protein: CASSATSSYEQYF
D gene: TRBD1; V gene: TRBV11-2; J gene: TRBJ2-3; clone size: -; CDR3 DNA: TGTGCCAGCAGCACCCGACAGGGGCGAACAGATACGCAGTATTTT; CDR3 protein: CASSTRQGRTDTQYF
D gene: -; V gene: TRBV2; J gene: TRBJ1-5; clone size: -; CDR3 DNA: TGTGCCAGCAGTTACCAGGGAACTCAGCCCCAGCATTTT; CDR3 protein: CASSYQGTQPQHF
D gene: TRBD2; V gene: TRBV7-9; J gene: TRBJ2-1; clone size: few; CDR3 DNA: TGTGCCAGCAGCTCCGGACTAGCAGATGAGCAGTTCTTC; CDR3 protein: CASSSGLADEQFF
D gene: -; V gene: TRBV6-6; J gene: TRBJ1-2; clone size: few; CDR3 DNA: TGTGCCAGCAGTTACTCGAGTATACAGGGTCTTGGCTACACCTTC; CDR3 protein: CASSYSSIQGLGYTF
D gene: -; V gene: TRBV5-4; J gene: TRBJ2-1; clone size: few; CDR3 DNA: TGTGCCAGCAGCTTGCGTCGGGGAGATCCCTACAATGAGCAGTTCTTC; CDR3 protein: CASSLRRGDPYNEQFF
D gene: TRBD1; V gene: TRBV30; J gene: TRBJ1-2; clone size: -; CDR3 DNA: TGTGCCTGGAGTGGGGACAGGGGGTTCGGCGGCTACACCTTC; CDR3 protein: CAWSGDRGFGGYTF
D gene: -; V gene: TRBV25-1; J gene: TRBJ2-7; clone size: few; CDR3 DNA: TGTGCCAGCAGGGGACAAGGGACCTACGAGCAGTACTTC; CDR3 protein: CASRGQGTYEQYF
D gene: -; V gene: TRBV28; J gene: TRBJ1-2; clone size: -; CDR3 DNA: TGTGCCAGCAGTTTTGGGGCGTATGGCTACACCTTC; CDR3 protein: CASSFGAYGYTF
D gene: TRBD2; V gene: TRBV9; J gene: TRBJ2-5; clone size: few; CDR3 DNA: TGTGCCAGCAGCGGCGGACTAGCGGGGGAGACCCAGTACTTC; CDR3 protein: CASSGGLAGETQYF
D gene: TRBD1; V gene: TRBV4-1; J gene: TRBJ1-2; clone size: few; CDR3 DNA: TGCGCCAGCAGCCAGAAGACAGGGGGGAACTATGGCTACACCTTC; CDR3 protein: CASSQKTGGNYGYTF
D gene: -; V gene: TRBV4-3; J gene: TRBJ1-5; clone size: -; CDR3 DNA: TGCGCCAGCAGCCAAGAACAAGGGGTCCTTCAGCCCCAGCATTTT; CDR3 protein: CASSQEQGVLQPQHF
D gene: -; V gene: TRBV7-9; J gene: TRBJ2-5; clone size: -; CDR3 DNA: TGTGCCAGCAGCTTAGCGGTCAGTCAAGAGACCCAGTACTTC; CDR3 protein: CASSLAVSQETQYF
D gene: -; V gene: TRBV19; J gene: TRBJ2-1; clone size: -; CDR3 DNA: TGTGCCAGTTCTAGATGGAATGAGCAGTTCTTC; CDR3 protein: CASSRWNEQFF
D gene: TRBD1; V gene: TRBV18; J gene: TRBJ2-7; clone size: few; CDR3 DNA: TGTGCCAGCTCACCGCCGGGACAGGGCAACGAGCAGTACTTC; CDR3 protein: CASSPPGQGNEQYF
D gene: -; V gene: TRBV18; J gene: TRBJ1-2; clone size: -; CDR3 DNA: TGTGCCAGCTCACCAGGAGAGATAGGGGGTGGCTACACCTTC; CDR3 protein: CASSPGEIGGGYTF
D gene: TRBD2; V gene: TRBV18; J gene: TRBJ2-7; clone size: -; CDR3 DNA: TGTGCCAGCTCACCACCGTCTCGGGGGGGGTCCTACGAGCAGTACTTC; CDR3 protein: CASSPPSRGGSYEQYF
D gene: -; V gene: TRBV14; J gene: TRBJ1-3; clone size: few; CDR3 DNA: TGTGCCAGCAGCCAATTCAGTCGGGCTGGAAACACCATATATTTT; CDR3 protein: CASSQFSRAGNTIYF
D gene: -; V gene: TRBV10-3; J gene: TRBJ2-1; clone size: -; CDR3 DNA: TGTGCCATCAGTGAGCCCGGGCAATCAGGGATGACCCAATATGAGCAGTTCTTC; CDR3 protein: CAISEPGQSGMTQYEQFF
D gene: TRBD2; V gene: TRBV7-2; J gene: TRBJ2-3; clone size: -; CDR3 DNA: TGTGCCAGCAGCTTAGGGCTAGCGGACGCAGATACGCAGTATTTT; CDR3 protein: CASSLGLADADTQYF
D gene: -; V gene: TRBV11-2; J gene: TRBJ2-3; clone size: few; CDR3 DNA: TGTGCCAGCAGCTTGCTTGGACACAACACAGATACGCAGTATTTT; CDR3 protein: CASSLLGHNTDTQYF
D gene: TRBD2; V gene: TRBV6-5; J gene: TRBJ2-1; clone size: few; CDR3 DNA: TGTGCCAGCAGTAGCGGGAGTTACAATGAGCAGTTCTTC; CDR3 protein: CASSSGSYNEQFF
D gene: TRBD1; V gene: TRBV2; J gene: TRBJ1-1; clone size: -; CDR3 DNA: TGTGCCAGCAGTCCGGACAGGGACACTGAAGCTTTCTTT; CDR3 protein: CASSPDRDTEAFF
D gene: -; V gene: TRBV9; J gene: TRBJ2-1; clone size: once; CDR3 DNA: TGTGCCAGCAGCGTAGGCGGGTCCTACAATGAGCAGTTCTTC; CDR3 protein: CASSVGGSYNEQFF
D gene: -; V gene: TRBV18; J gene: TRBJ2-5; clone size: -; CDR3 DNA: TGTGCCAGCTCACCTGCGGGGCTTCTGGAGACCCAGTACTTC; CDR3 protein: CASSPAGLLETQYF
D gene: TRBD2; V gene: TRBV7-2; J gene: TRBJ2-3; clone size: few; CDR3 DNA: TGTGCCAGCAGATTCGGGTCTAGCGGGAGGGCCGACACAGATACGCAGTATTTT; CDR3 protein: CASRFGSSGRADTDTQYF
D gene: TRBD2; V gene: TRBV7-2; J gene: TRBJ2-1; clone size: -; CDR3 DNA: TGTGCCAGCAGCTTAGGACTAGCGACGATTAATGAGCAGTTCTTC; CDR3 protein: CASSLGLATINEQFF
D gene: -; V gene: TRBV7-8; J gene: TRBJ2-1; clone size: few; CDR3 DNA: TGTGCCAGCAGCCTCGTCTCCAATGAGCAGTTCTTC; CDR3 protein: CASSLVSNEQFF
D gene: TRBD2; V gene: TRBV7-8; J gene: TRBJ2-1; clone size: -; CDR3 DNA: TGTGCCAGCAGCCCGGAGGCTAGCGGGAGTCGGGAGCAGTTCTTC; CDR3 protein: CASSPEASGSREQFF
D gene: -; V gene: TRBV6-5; J gene: TRBJ2-5; clone size: -; CDR3 DNA: TGTGCCAGCAGTTCGACTAGTAAAGAGACCCAGTACTTC; CDR3 protein: CASSSTSKETQYF
D gene: -; V gene: TRBV4-2; J gene: TRBJ2-7; clone size: -; CDR3 DNA: TGTGCCAGCAGCCAGTGGGGGGGGCGGGACTACGAGCAGTACTTC; CDR3 protein: CASSQWGGRDYEQYF
D gene: TRBD1; V gene: TRBV28; J gene: TRBJ1-4; clone size: -; CDR3 DNA: TGTGCCAGCGACGGGACAGCAACTAATGAAAAACTGTTTTTT; CDR3 protein: CASDGTATNEKLFF
D gene: TRBD2; V gene: TRBV2; J gene: TRBJ2-5; clone size: -; CDR3 DNA: TGTGCCAGCAGGTGGACTAGCGGGACCTTTGGGGAGACCCAGTACTTC; CDR3 protein: CASRWTSGTFGETQYF
D gene: -; V gene: TRBV28; J gene: TRBJ2-7; clone size: -; CDR3 DNA: TGTGCCAGCATCCCCGGACACCCCTCCTACGAGCAGTACTTC; CDR3 protein: CASIPGHPSYEQYF
D gene: TRBD1; V gene: TRBV27; J gene: TRBJ1-2; clone size: -; CDR3 DNA: TGTGCCAGCAGTGGATCAACAGGGGGCGAAGGCTACACCTTC; CDR3 protein: CASSGSTGGEGYTF
D gene: -; V gene: TRBV5-1; J gene: TRBJ2-3; clone size: -; CDR3 DNA: TGCGCCAGCACCCGCAGGGAAAAAGATACGCAGTATTTT; CDR3 protein: CASTRREKDTQYF
D gene: -; V gene: TRBV5-1; J gene: TRBJ1-1; clone size: -; CDR3 DNA: TGCGCCAGCAGCTCACAGGGTGGTTCTGAAGCTTTCTTT; CDR3 protein: CASSSQGGSEAFF
D gene: -; V gene: TRBV7-2; J gene: TRBJ2-3; clone size: few; CDR3 DNA: TGTGCCAGCAGCATGGGACTCACAGATACGCAGTATTTT; CDR3 protein: CASSMGLTDTQYF
D gene: TRBD1; V gene: TRBV30; J gene: TRBJ1-1; clone size: -; CDR3 DNA: TGTGCCTGGAGTCCTGGACAGGGGAGCACTGAAGCTTTCTTT; CDR3 protein: CAWSPGQGSTEAFF
D gene: TRBD2; V gene: TRBV28; J gene: TRBJ2-5; clone size: -; CDR3 DNA: TGTGCCATCGGAGATGTAGCGGGGGCCCACCAAGAGACCCAGTACTTC; CDR3 protein: CAIGDVAGAHQETQYF
D gene: -; V gene: TRBV28; J gene: TRBJ2-7; clone size: few; CDR3 DNA: TGTGCCAGCAGTTTTCAGGGCTACGAGCAGTACTTC; CDR3 protein: CASSFQGYEQYF
D gene: -; V gene: TRBV2; J gene: TRBJ2-1; clone size: -; CDR3 DNA: TGTGCCAGCCACCGGACAGCCAGCTCCTACAATGAGCAGTTCTTC; CDR3 protein: CASHRTASSYNEQFF
D gene: -; V gene: TRBV16; J gene: TRBJ2-3; clone size: -; CDR3 DNA: TGTGCCAGCAGCCCTGGGAGTTACACAGATACGCAGTATTTT; CDR3 protein: CASSPGSYTDTQYF
D gene: -; V gene: TRBV20-1; J gene: TRBJ2-5; clone size: many; CDR3 DNA: TGCAGTGCTAGGGCGGGAGAGACCCAGTACTTC; CDR3 protein: CSARAGETQYF
D gene: TRBD1; V gene: TRBV18; J gene: TRBJ1-2; clone size: -; CDR3 DNA: TGTGCCAGCTCACCGAGCACGGGACAGAATGGCTACACCTTC; CDR3 protein: CASSPSTGQNGYTF
D gene: TRBD1; V gene: TRBV5-1; J gene: TRBJ2-2; clone size: few; CDR3 DNA: TGCGCCAGCAGCTTTAGGGGGCATGGCACCGGGGAGCTGTTTTTT; CDR3 protein: CASSFRGHGTGELFF
D gene: -; V gene: TRBV4-3; J gene: TRBJ1-1; clone size: few; CDR3 DNA: TGCGCCAGCAGCCGAGGAACAGGGCTGAACACTGAAGCTTTCTTT; CDR3 protein: CASSRGTGLNTEAFF
D gene: -; V gene: TRBV7-9; J gene: TRBJ2-5; clone size: -; CDR3 DNA: TGTGCCAGCAGCTTACCCGGGTTAAGTGCCAAGACCCAGTACTTC; CDR3 protein: CASSLPGLSAKTQYF
D gene: -; V gene: TRBV2; J gene: TRBJ1-1; clone size: -; CDR3 DNA: TGTGCCAGCAGTGAAAGCTCTGAAGCTTTCTTT; CDR3 protein: CASSESSEAFF
D gene: -; V gene: TRBV7-2; J gene: TRBJ2-5; clone size: -; CDR3 DNA: TGTGCCAGCAGCTCGGCAGGCGTCCAAGAGACCCAGTACTTC; CDR3 protein: CASSSAGVQETQYF
D gene: TRBD2; V gene: TRBV30; J gene: TRBJ2-3; clone size: few; CDR3 DNA: TGTGCCTGGAGTGTCGGGGGGGGGACAGATACGCAGTATTTT; CDR3 protein: CAWSVGGGTDTQYF
D gene: -; V gene: TRBV15; J gene: TRBJ2-5; clone size: -; CDR3 DNA: TGTGCCACCAGCAGCGGTGAAGAGACCCAGTACTTC; CDR3 protein: CATSSGEETQYF
D gene: -; V gene: TRBV5-5; J gene: TRBJ2-3; clone size: -; CDR3 DNA: TGTGCCAGCAGCCCTCAACCAGATACTACGCAGTATTTT; CDR3 protein: CASSPQPDTTQYF
D gene: -; V gene: TRBV6-5; J gene: TRBJ2-5; clone size: -; CDR3 DNA: TGTGCCAGCAGTTTCCGGGACAACCAAGAGACCCAGTACTTC; CDR3 protein: CASSFRDNQETQYF
D gene: TRBD2; V gene: TRBV7-2; J gene: TRBJ2-3; clone size: -; CDR3 DNA: TGTGCCGGCCGGGTGGCGGGGGAAGATACGCAGTATTTT; CDR3 protein: CAGRVAGEDTQYF